This T cell receptor beta chain was sequenced for a study of prognosis after radiotherapy for stage I lung cancer. Study-wide background: Individuals diagnosed with stage I non-small cell lung cancer underwent enrollment between April 2018 and January 2019.

Genomic DNA served as the source from which two-round multiplex PCR generated TCR beta CDR3 amplicons. Each TRBV and TRBJ gene had its own primer in the first PCR round. TCRdb reanalysed the multiplex PCR reads using MiXCR and keeps one entry per CDR3 protein. The sample includes 10,000 to 15,000 distinct CDR3 sequences, about 40% seen only once; the top ten take 40%. The study's findings and limits: Differential TRBV and TRBJ gene usage was reported between patients with metastases and patients without them.

About this clonotype: The antigen is not known. The conserved phenylalanine or tryptophan is not found at the CDR3 terminus, so this likely reflects a read error.

The CDR3 is 13 residues long. Germline assignment: CDR1 MNHGY and CDR2 SVAAGI. Here the sequenced sample was PBMCs, taken before or after stereotactic body radiation therapy (not recorded which). The receptor was derived from a donor aged 50 or older with non-small cell lung cancer. The gene calls are TRBV6-9 and TRBJ1-2, with 9 bases that match TRBD1. The CDR3 DNA is TGTGACGGGACAGGGCCTTGTGTTCATGGCTACACCATA. It specifies CDGTGPCVHGYTI.